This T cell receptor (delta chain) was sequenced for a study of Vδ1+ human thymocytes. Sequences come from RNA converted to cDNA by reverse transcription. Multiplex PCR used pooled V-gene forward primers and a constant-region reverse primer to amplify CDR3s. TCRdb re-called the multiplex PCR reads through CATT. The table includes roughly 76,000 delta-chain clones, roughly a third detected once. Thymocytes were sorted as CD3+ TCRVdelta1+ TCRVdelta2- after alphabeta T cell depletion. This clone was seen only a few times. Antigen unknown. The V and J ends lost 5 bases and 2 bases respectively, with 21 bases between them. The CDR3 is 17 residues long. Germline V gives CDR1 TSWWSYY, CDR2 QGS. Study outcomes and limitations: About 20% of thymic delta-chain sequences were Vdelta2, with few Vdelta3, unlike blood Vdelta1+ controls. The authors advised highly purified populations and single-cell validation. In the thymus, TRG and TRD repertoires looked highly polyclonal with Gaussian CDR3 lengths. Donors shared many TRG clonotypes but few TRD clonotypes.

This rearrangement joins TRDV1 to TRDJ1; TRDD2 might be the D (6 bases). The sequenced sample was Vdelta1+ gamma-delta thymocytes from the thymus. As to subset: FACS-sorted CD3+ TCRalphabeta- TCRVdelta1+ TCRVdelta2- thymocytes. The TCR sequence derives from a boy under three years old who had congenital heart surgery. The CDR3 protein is CALGNPPTGRTTDKLIF. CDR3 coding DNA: TGTGCTCTTGGGAACCCTCCTACGGGACGTACAACCGATAAACTCATCTTT.